The T cell receptor beta chain described here comes from a study of post-analysis software for immune sequencing data. This CDR3 contains 14 residues. V shed 1 base and J shed 9 bases, with 13 bases lying between them. Whole-study results and caveats: Five or six TRBV segments were significantly more frequent in patients than in controls. TRBV5-6, TRBV5-1 and TRBV20-1 were among these segments.

Carried by the TCR beta cDNA libraries were unique molecular identifiers. MiXCR, applied by TCRdb to the PCR reads, yields one record per CDR3 protein. The sample yields some 690,000 distinct CDR3 sequences, approximately 59% seen once. As concerns this clonotype: Its antigen is undetermined.

The chain links TRBV12-3 or TRBV12-4 to TRBJ2-1; tentatively, D is TRBD1 (5 bases). The sequence was obtained from a girl aged 2-15 years with multiple sclerosis. Sample: blood. The CDR3 DNA reads as TGTGCCAGCAGTTTAGTTGGGGCCGCCGGTGAGCAGTTCTTC. Translated: CASSLVGAAGEQFF.